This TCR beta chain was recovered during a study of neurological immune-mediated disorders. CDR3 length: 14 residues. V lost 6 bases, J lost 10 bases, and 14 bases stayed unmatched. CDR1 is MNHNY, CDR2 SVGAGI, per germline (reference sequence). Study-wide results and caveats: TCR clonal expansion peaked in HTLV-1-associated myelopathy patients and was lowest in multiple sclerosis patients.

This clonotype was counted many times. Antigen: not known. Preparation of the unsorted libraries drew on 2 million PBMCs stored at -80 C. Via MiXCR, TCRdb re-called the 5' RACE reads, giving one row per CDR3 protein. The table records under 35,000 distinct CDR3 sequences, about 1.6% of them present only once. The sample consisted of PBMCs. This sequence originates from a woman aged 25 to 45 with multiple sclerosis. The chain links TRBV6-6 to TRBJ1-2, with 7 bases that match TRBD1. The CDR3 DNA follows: TGTGCCAGCAGCCCGTCCTCGACAGGGAATTACTACACCTTC. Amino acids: CASSPSSTGNYYTF.